The 26 T cell receptor beta chains presented below share a single source sample, sequenced in a study of regulatory T cells in long-lasting Graves disease. Time point indicated: persistent/refractory GD, antithyroid drugs over 5 years with positive TRAb. PBMCs provided the RNA from which the TCR library was made. Arm-PCR of CDR3 regions with iRepertoire HTBI primers generated TCR beta libraries. MiXCR was run by TCRdb on the multiplex PCR reads, yielding one entry per CDR3 protein. The sample records fewer than 400,000 distinct CDR3 sequences, roughly a fifth being singletons. The source was peripheral blood mononuclear cells (PBMCs), collected when the disease was refractory, from a patient treated with antithyroid drugs. Source of these receptors: a female donor with Graves disease.

The chain has TRBV6-2 or TRBV6-3 and TRBJ2-3, with unresolved D. The V and J ends lost 7 bases and 1 base respectively, with 12 bases between them. This CDR3 contains 14 residues. Germline values: CDR1 MNHEY, CDR2 SVGEGT. CDR3 in amino acids: CASTKTSRTDTQYF. The CDR3 coding sequence is TGTGCCAGCACCAAGACGTCCCGCACAGATACGCAGTATTTT.

This clonotype came up many times. The chain has TRBV29-1 and TRBJ1-2; tentative D call: TRBD1 (6 bases). The CDR3 length is 16 residues. Trimming pared 6 bases from V and 7 bases from J, leaving 27 bases between. The V gene's germline CDR1 is SQVTM and CDR2 ANQGSEA. CDR3 sequence: CSVNSEGGAGGGGYTF. CDR3 bases: TGCAGCGTGAATAGCGAGGGGGGGGCCGGTGGTGGTGGCTACACCTTC.

This clonotype came up a few times. The chain employs TRBV7-9 and TRBJ2-7; 10 bases fit TRBD1. The CDR3 runs 16 residues. After removal of 5 bases from V and 4 bases from J, the junction contained 11 bases not matched to a gene. Per the germline V gene, CDR1 is SEHNR and CDR2 is FQNEAQ (reference sequence). CDR3: CASSASGTGDGYEQYF. CDR3 sequence (DNA): TGTGCCAGCAGCGCCTCCGGGACAGGGGATGGTTACGAGCAGTACTTC.

The chain employs TRBV10-3 and TRBJ2-5, with no clear D. CDR3 length: 12 residues. V was pared by 2 bases and J by 3 bases, with 4 bases between. CDR1 and CDR2 (germline): ENHRY, SYGVKD. CDR3 amino acids: CAISETEETQYF. CDR3 sequence (DNA): TGTGCCATCAGTGAGACAGAAGAGACCCAGTACTTC.

This clonotype occurred a few times. V usage is TRBV28 and J usage is TRBJ2-2; 11 bases are a match to TRBD2. With V trimmed by 2 bases and J by 6 bases, 2 bases remained unmatched. The CDR3 loop spans 15 amino acids. In germline, CDR1 is MDHEN, CDR2 SYDVKM. The CDR3 nucleotides are TGTGCCAGCAGTTTAACTAGCGGGGGAGCCGGGGAGCTGTTTTTT. This sequence encodes CASSLTSGGAGELFF. The variable domain in full, completed from reference TRBV28 and TRBJ2-2, reads DVKVTQSSRYLVKRTGEKVFLECVQDMDHENMFWYRQDPGLGLRLIYFSYDVKMKEKGDIPEGYSVSREKKERFSLILESASTNQTSMYLCASSLTSGGAGELFFGEGSRLTVL.

The rearrangement links TRBV28 to TRBJ2-3; 7 bases match TRBD1. Germline V gene lookup returns CDR1 MDHEN and CDR2 SYDVKM. V lost 4 bases and J lost 1; bases outside the gene matches: 5. The CDR3 spans 15 residues. The CDR3 sequence: CASSSPGQGTDTQYF. As DNA, the CDR3 is TGTGCCAGCAGTTCTCCTGGACAGGGCACAGATACGCAGTATTTT.

The CDR3 loop reads CSARAPRYEQYF. The CDR3 DNA is TGCAGTGCTAGAGCCCCCCGCTACGAGCAGTACTTC. The genes are TRBV20-1 and TRBJ2-7, with D unclear. Per the germline V gene, CDR1 is DFQATT and CDR2 is SNEGSKA (reference sequence). Trimming took 1 base from V and 3 from J, leaving 7 bases between them. The CDR3 consists of 12 residues.

This chain joins TRBV7-9 and TRBJ1-2; D is unresolved. The CDR3 consists of 16 residues. The germline V and J ends were trimmed by 0 bases and 1 base, with 12 bases remaining between them. Germline V lookup: CDR1 SEHNR, CDR2 FQNEAQ (reference sequence). The CDR3 loop is CASSLAPLLFNYGYTF. The CDR3 DNA follows: TGTGCCAGCAGCTTAGCCCCGCTTCTTTTTAACTATGGCTACACCTTC.

The sample holds many counts of this clonotype. The J gene is TRBJ1-1, the V gene TRBV6-9; TRBD1 is a possible D gene (5 bases). Per the germline V gene, CDR1 is MNHGY and CDR2 is SVAAGI. This CDR3 contains 13 residues. Trimming pared 3 bases from V and 5 bases from J, leaving 10 bases between. As DNA, the CDR3 is TGTGCCAGCAGTTACTCAGGGTGGACTGAAGCTTTCTTT. This codes for CASSYSGWTEAFF.

V gene TRBV27 combines with J gene TRBJ1-5, with D unclear. CDR1 and CDR2 from the germline V gene are MNHEY and SMNVEV (reference sequence). V was shortened by 9 bases and J by 3 bases, with 15 bases between the two germline ends. The CDR3 has 14 amino acids. The CDR3 region is CARVDGNANQPQHF. The CDR3 DNA follows: TGTGCCAGAGTTGACGGGAACGCCAATCAGCCCCAGCATTTT.

This clonotype was observed a few times. V gene TRBV19 combines with J gene TRBJ1-1; D unresolved. CDR3 length: 14 residues. Germline V CDR1 and CDR2: LNHDA, SQIVND (reference sequence). V dropped 7 bases and J dropped 6 bases, with 18 bases sitting between them. The CDR3 reads CASKGSGGFPEAFF. CDR3 nucleotide sequence: TGTGCCAGTAAGGGAAGCGGCGGCTTTCCTGAAGCTTTCTTT.

In its sample, this clonotype was seen many times. The chain carries TRBV12-5 and TRBJ1-2; TRBD1 matches at 9 bases. The CDR3 length is 15 residues. The V and J ends lost 2 bases and 5 bases, in that order; junction bases with no gene match: 6. Germline loops: CDR1 LGHNT, CDR2 FRNRAP. The CDR3 loop is CASGLTHDRGYGYTF. DNA of the CDR3: TGTGCTAGTGGTTTGACCCATGACAGGGGGTATGGCTACACCTTC.

The V call is TRBV4-1, the J call TRBJ2-7, with D perhaps matching TRBD2 (5 bases). The CDR3 has 15 residues. The germline V gene encodes CDR1 MGHRA and CDR2 YSYEKL. Deletions cut 3 bases from V and 6 bases from J, with 18 bases between. The CDR3 here is CASSQENTAAAEQYF. The DNA for the CDR3 is TGCGCCAGCAGCCAGGAGAACACAGCGGCGGCCGAGCAGTACTTC.

This clonotype was recorded at least ten times. This chain connects TRBV15 to TRBJ2-5; 7 bases fit TRBD2. Germline CDR1 reads LNHNV; CDR2 reads YYDKDF (reference sequence). This CDR3 has 14 amino acids. Losses at the gene ends were 8 bases for V and 5 bases for J; bases not matched to a gene: 11. The CDR3 here is CATGNWGSGETQYF. The CDR3 DNA sequence: TGTGCCACCGGAAACTGGGGTAGCGGGGAGACCCAGTACTTC. The full variable domain, with the rest looked up from reference TRBV15 and TRBJ2-5, is DAMVIQNPRYQVTQFGKPVTLSCSQTLNHNVMYWYQQKSSQAPKLLFHYYDKDFNNEADTPDNFQSRRPNTSFCFLDIRSPGLGDTAMYLCATGNWGSGETQYFGPGTRLLVL.

This clonotype occurred a few times. The chain carries TRBV19 and TRBJ1-6, with D perhaps TRBD1 (5 bases). Germline CDR1 and CDR2: LNHDA and SQIVND (reference sequence). The V and J ends lost 5 bases and 14 bases respectively, with 13 bases between them. The length of the CDR3 is 12 residues. CDR3 nucleotides: TGTGCCAGTAGTCTAGGGGCTCTAGCCCTCCACTTT. Translation: CASSLGALALHF. The full variable domain, with the rest looked up from reference TRBV19 and TRBJ1-6, is DGGITQSPKYLFRKEGQNVTLSCEQNLNHDAMYWYRQDPGQGLRLIYYSQIVNDFQKGDIAEGYSVSREKKESFPLTVTSAQKNPTAFYLCASSLGALALHFGNGTRLTVT.

A remark on this clonotype: A much larger clone sits a single nucleotide away, making a read error possible. The J gene is TRBJ1-6, the V gene TRBV7-8, with TRBD1 identical over 7 bases. CDR1 is SGHVS and CDR2 is FQNEAQ in the germline V gene. Trimming took 4 bases from V and 10 from J; bases not matched to a gene: 10. This CDR3 is 15 amino acids long. The DNA for the CDR3 is TGTGCCAGCAGCTATGGGACAGCGCCTGGATCACCCCTCCACTTT. It translates to CASSYGTAPGSPLHF.

This clonotype was recorded at least ten times. The chain combines TRBV2 with TRBJ2-7, with 8 bases aligning to TRBD2. The CDR3 totals 15 residues. Germline CDR1 is SNHLY and CDR2 is FYNNEI. With 2 bases clipped from V and 5 bases from J, the junction kept 8 bases outside the gene matches. This CDR3 is CASSESAGGANEQYF. In nucleotides, the CDR3 is TGTGCCAGCAGTGAATCGGCGGGGGGAGCCAACGAGCAGTACTTC.

This clonotype was seen ten or more times. V usage is TRBV28 and J usage is TRBJ2-6, with unresolved D. V was trimmed by 6 bases and J by 0 bases, leaving 9 bases between them. The CDR3 spans 15 residues. Per the germline V gene, CDR1 is MDHEN and CDR2 is SYDVKM. In nucleotides, the CDR3 is TGTGCCAGCAGCTTACGCGTCTCTGGGGCCAACGTCCTGACTTTC. Protein product: CASSLRVSGANVLTF.

The chain uses TRBV7-9 and TRBJ1-1; D uncertain. The CDR3 has 14 amino acids. Trimming took 1 base from V and 1 from J, leaving 7 bases between them. Germline lookup yields CDR1 SEHNR and CDR2 FQNEAQ (reference sequence). This chain's CDR3 is CASSLDPGNTEAFF. CDR3 bases: TGTGCCAGCAGCTTAGATCCAGGGAACACTGAAGCTTTCTTT.

This clonotype was detected ten times or more. The rearrangement joins TRBV2 to TRBJ1-4; 12 bases line up with TRBD1. With 11 bases clipped from V and 8 bases from J, the junction kept 6 bases outside the gene matches. The CDR3 has 13 amino acids. Germline V gene data show CDR1 as SNHLY and CDR2 as FYNNEI. The CDR3 is CARRGTGGEKLFF. As DNA, the CDR3 is TGTGCCCGCCGCGGGACAGGGGGCGAAAAACTGTTTTTT. The full variable domain, with the rest looked up from reference TRBV2 and TRBJ1-4, is EPEVTQTPSHQVTQMGQEVILRCVPISNHLYFYWYRQILGQKVEFLVSFYNNEISEKSEIFDDQFSVERPDGSNFTLKIRSTKLEDSAMYFCARRGTGGEKLFFGSGTQLSVL.

This clonotype was recorded a few times. The J gene is TRBJ1-4, the V gene TRBV11-2; the D is unclear. Between the trimmed V and J ends, which lost 8 bases and 3 bases, there was a span of 16 bases. This CDR3 comprises 15 residues. Germline V gene sequence: CDR1 SGHAT, CDR2 FQNNGV. The CDR3 sequence: CASRNRGLPNEKLFF. As DNA, the CDR3 is TGTGCCAGCCGTAATCGGGGTCTCCCTAATGAAAAACTGTTTTTT.

This chain links TRBV2 with TRBJ2-2; the D gene is possibly TRBD2 (5 bases). Germline values: CDR1 SNHLY, CDR2 FYNNEI. Trimming removed 2 bases at V and 2 bases at J, with 9 bases between. The CDR3 sequence is 15 residues long. CDR3 in DNA: TGTGCCAGCAGTGAAAGACGGGGAAACACCGGGGAGCTGTTTTTT. This sequence encodes CASSERRGNTGELFF.

The chain uses TRBV7-9 and TRBJ1-1, with 10 bases that match TRBD1. Losses at the gene ends were 6 bases for V and 6 bases for J; bases not matched to a gene: 4. The CDR3 length is 13 residues. In germline, CDR1 is SEHNR, CDR2 FQNEAQ (reference sequence). The CDR3, as DNA: TGTGCCAGCAGACCGACAGGGGGCTCTGAAGCTTTCTTT. Amino acids: CASRPTGGSEAFF.

The rearrangement links TRBV5-1 to TRBJ2-7; D remains ambiguous. Trimming cost V 1 base and J 0 bases, with 8 bases left between them. The germline CDR1 and CDR2 sequences are SGHRS and YFSETQ. The CDR3 is made up of 14 amino acids. CDR3: CASSLTAFSYEQYF. In DNA, the CDR3 is TGCGCCAGCAGCTTGACAGCCTTCTCCTACGAGCAGTACTTC.

This clonotype showed up just a few times. This rearrangement joins TRBV19 to TRBJ1-1; perhaps TRBD1 as D (5 bases). Per germline, CDR1 LNHDA and CDR2 SQIVND (reference sequence). The CDR3 runs to 14 residues. V lost 1 base and J 10 bases, leaving 16 bases between the germline ends. CDR3 DNA: TGTGCCAGTAGTATAGGTTGGGGGATCGAGGGAGCTTTCTTT. Its protein is CASSIGWGIEGAFF.

This clonotype was seen a few times. The chain couples TRBV7-9 to TRBJ2-5; TRBD2 agrees at 7 bases. This CDR3 has 15 residues. V shed 1 base and J 5 bases; nucleotides not matched to a gene: 7. Germline V lookup: CDR1 SEHNR, CDR2 FQNEAQ (reference sequence). Written as DNA, the CDR3 is TGTGCCAGCAGCTTAGGAGGAGCGGGGTTGGAGACCCAGTACTTC. Protein sequence: CASSLGGAGLETQYF.